The next 6 T cell receptor beta chains were all read from a single sample in a study of early T cells in non-severe SARS-CoV-2 infection (dated by TCRdb to about 2021). The library came from 5' RACE. These reads were obtained on a NextSeq 500. TCRdb applied fastp at Q25 and MiXCR to the public reads, then kept only in-frame beta chains. Records with the same CDR3 protein are collapsed into one entry carrying the most frequent genes and DNA. The sample table shows about 39,000 distinct CDR3 sequences, and around 5.4% are seen once. The top ten clonotypes cover under 4.5% of the sample. Sequenced here: whole blood, sampled at baseline. These receptors were taken from an adult who was a healthcare worker with PCR-confirmed SARS-CoV-2 infection or an uninfected control (not recorded which).

Ten or more counts support this clonotype. This sequence joins TRBV30 and TRBJ2-7; D is undetermined. The CDR3 runs 12 residues. V was pared by 4 bases and J by 4 bases, with 11 bases between. In germline, CDR1 is GTSNPN, CDR2 SVGIG (reference sequence). CDR3 sequence: CAWMFRNYEQYF. The CDR3 DNA reads as TGTGCCTGGATGTTTCGGAATTACGAGCAGTACTTC.

This clonotype was seen repeatedly, ten times or more. This chain uses TRBV7-9 with TRBJ1-2; D might be TRBD1 (5 bases). The CDR3 spans 15 residues. Trimming took 2 bases from V and 2 from J, leaving 12 bases between them. The germline gives CDR1 SEHNR, CDR2 FQNEAQ (reference sequence). The CDR3 here is CASSLRLDTNYGYTF. The CDR3 DNA sequence: TGTGCCAGCAGCTTAAGATTGGACACCAACTATGGCTACACCTTC.

In its sample, this clonotype was seen many times. The genes are TRBV24-1 and TRBJ2-3, with D perhaps TRBD2 (6 bases). The CDR3 runs 16 residues. Germline assignment: CDR1 KGHDR and CDR2 SFDVKD. Trimming removed 4 bases at V and 5 bases at J, with 18 bases between. The CDR3 is CATSEGSVGSRDTQYF. The DNA for the CDR3 is TGTGCCACCAGTGAGGGCAGCGTCGGGAGTAGAGATACGCAGTATTTT.

This clonotype has ten or more counts. The chain employs TRBV20-1 and TRBJ2-7; tentative D call: TRBD1 (6 bases). The CDR3 sequence is 11 residues long. V lost 3 bases and J 9 bases, leaving 12 bases between the germline ends. Germline V lookup: CDR1 DFQATT, CDR2 SNEGSKA (reference sequence). CDR3 DNA sequence: TGCAGTGCTAGGCTCCAGGGGAGGCAGTACTTC. Its translation: CSARLQGRQYF.

The sample holds many counts of this clonotype. The V and J genes are TRBV4-1 and TRBJ1-4; 10 bases line up with TRBD1. This CDR3 region has 16 residues. Trimming at V came to 0 bases and at J to 8 bases, leaving 6 bases not matched to a gene. Germline V CDR1 and CDR2: MGHRA, YSYEKL. DNA of the CDR3: TGCGCCAGCAGCCAAGAGACCGGGACAGGGGTCGAAAAACTGTTTTTT. Amino acids: CASSQETGTGVEKLFF.

The chain is built from TRBV9 and TRBJ2-5, with TRBD1 matching over 8 bases. V gave up 0 bases and J gave up 1 base; unmatched junction bases: 5. This CDR3 is 16 amino acids long. Per germline, CDR1 SGDLS and CDR2 YYNGEE. The DNA for the CDR3 is TGTGCCAGCAGCGTAGCCCAAACAGGGGGCCAAGAGACCCAGTACTTC. Translation: CASSVAQTGGQETQYF. The complete variable domain, with remaining parts taken from reference TRBV9 and TRBJ2-5, reads DSGVTQTPKHLITATGQRVTLRCSPRSGDLSVYWYQQSLDQGLQFLIQYYNGEERAKGNILERFSAQQFPDLHSELNLSSLELGDSALYFCASSVAQTGGQETQYFGPGTRLLVL.